Below, 9 T cell receptor beta chains from the same sample are listed, as sequenced in a study of blood T cell repertoires in COVID-19. The protocol was immunoSEQ multiplex PCR, while the TCRdb copy is restricted to in-frame clones and leaves out a portion. The table lists roughly 230,000 clones, around four fifths of them singletons. The sample comprised peripheral blood. All receptors come from a middle-aged man with acute or convalescent COVID-19.

CDR3: CASSLDPSGNEQFF. CDR3 sequence (DNA): TGCGCCAGCAGCTTGGATCCTAGCGGCAATGAGCAGTTCTTC. This sequence joins TRBV5-1 and TRBJ2-1; 7 nucleotides match TRBD2. Trimming at V came to 0 bases and at J to 6 bases, leaving 3 bases not matched to a gene. Germline values: CDR1 SGHRS, CDR2 YFSETQ. The CDR3 is 14 amino acids. The whole variable domain, remainder taken from reference TRBV5-1 and TRBJ2-1, is KAGVTQTPRYLIKTRGQQVTLSCSPISGHRSVSWYQQTPGQGLQFLFEYFSETQRNKGNFPGRFSGRQFSNSRSEMNVSTLELGDSALYLCASSLDPSGNEQFFGPGTRLTVL.

The V gene is TRBV18, the J gene TRBJ1-1, with TRBD1 matching 8 bases. Germline V gene sequence: CDR1 KGHSH, CDR2 LQKENI. V was clipped by 4 bases and J by 4 bases; unmatched bases: 5. This CDR3 contains 14 residues. The CDR3 DNA reads as TGTGCCAGCTCACACACGGACAGGGCCACTGAAGCTTTCTTT. It encodes CASSHTDRATEAFF.

This chain uses TRBV6-5 with TRBJ1-4; 7 positions agree with TRBD1. The CDR3 is made up of 15 amino acids. J lost 8 bases, V lost 6 bases, and 12 bases had no gene match. In germline, CDR1 is MNHEY, CDR2 SVGAGI. The CDR3 loop reads CASRDEQGSYEKLFF. In nucleotides, the CDR3 is TGTGCCAGCAGAGACGAACAGGGGTCTTACGAAAAACTGTTTTTT.

This clone was seen once. This sequence joins TRBV5-4 and TRBJ2-5, with 9 bases that match TRBD2. CDR1 and CDR2 from the germline V gene are SGHNT and YYREEE (reference sequence). The CDR3 totals 16 residues. V trimming: 4 bases; J trimming: 1 base; junction bases outside the gene matches: 8. CDR3 protein: CASSQGSGRTQETQYF. The CDR3 DNA reads TGTGCCAGCAGCCAAGGAAGCGGGAGGACCCAAGAGACCCAGTACTTC.

The chain combines TRBV5-1 with TRBJ2-7; 10 bases are shared with TRBD2. The CDR3 has 14 residues. V shed 4 bases, J shed 5 bases, and the junction held 6 bases outside the gene matches. In germline, CDR1 is SGHRS, CDR2 YFSETQ. For the CDR3, the DNA is TGCGCCAGCAGCGAAGCCGGGACTAGCGACGAGCAGTACTTC. It is translated as CASSEAGTSDEQYF.

The V gene is TRBV5-4, the J gene TRBJ1-3; D ambiguous. Trimming took 1 base from V and 4 from J, leaving 3 bases between them. The CDR3 is made up of 12 amino acids. The germline V gene has CDR1 SGHNT and CDR2 YYREEE (reference sequence). The CDR3 DNA reads TGTGCCAGCAGCTTGAGCGGAAACACCATATATTTT. Its protein is CASSLSGNTIYF.

The chain uses TRBV10-3 and TRBJ1-4, with 9 bases identical to TRBD1. The CDR3 loop spans 12 amino acids. V gave up 2 bases and J gave up 16 bases; unmatched junction bases: 5. Germline CDR1 ENHRY, CDR2 SYGVKD. The chain's CDR3 is CAISEGGTGPFF. The CDR3 nucleotides are TGTGCCATCAGTGAGGGAGGGACAGGGCCGTTTTTT.

V and J are TRBV7-8 and TRBJ1-1; no reliable D call. There are 13 residues in the CDR3. Trimming shortened V by 1 base and J by 8 bases, and 11 bases separated the two germline ends. Germline CDR1 is SGHVS and CDR2 is FQNEAQ. The CDR3 reads CASSLGAGREAFF. In nucleotides, the CDR3 is TGTGCCAGCAGCTTAGGTGCAGGAAGAGAAGCTTTCTTT.

This clone was counted a few times. Other DNA sequences in the sample encode the same CDR3. The chain links TRBV5-5 to TRBJ2-2; TRBD2 matches 11 bases. The length of the CDR3 is 18 residues. Germline V lookup: CDR1 SGHKS, CDR2 YYEKEE (reference sequence). The V gene end was trimmed by 0 bases and the J gene end by 0 bases; junction bases not matched to a gene: 4. The CDR3 sequence: CASSLGLAGGANTGELFF. The CDR3 nucleotides read TGTGCCAGCAGCTTGGGGCTAGCGGGAGGAGCGAACACCGGGGAGCTGTTTTTT.